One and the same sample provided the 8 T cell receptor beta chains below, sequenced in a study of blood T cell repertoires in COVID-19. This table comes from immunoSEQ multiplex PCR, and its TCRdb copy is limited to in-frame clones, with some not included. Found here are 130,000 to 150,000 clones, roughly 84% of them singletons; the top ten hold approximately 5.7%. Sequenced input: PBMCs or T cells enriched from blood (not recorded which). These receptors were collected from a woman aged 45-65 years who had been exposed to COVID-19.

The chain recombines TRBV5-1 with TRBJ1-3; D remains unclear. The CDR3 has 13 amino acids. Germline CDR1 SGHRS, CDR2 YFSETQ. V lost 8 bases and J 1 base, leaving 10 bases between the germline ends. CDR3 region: CASSPGSGNTIYF. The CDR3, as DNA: TGCGCCAGTTCTCCCGGGTCTGGAAACACCATATATTTT.

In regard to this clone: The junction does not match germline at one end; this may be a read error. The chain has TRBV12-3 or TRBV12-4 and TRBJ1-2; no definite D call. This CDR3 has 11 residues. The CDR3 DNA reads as TGTGCCAGCAGTTTCTCACGACTCCGCGAATTC. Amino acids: CASSFSRLREF.

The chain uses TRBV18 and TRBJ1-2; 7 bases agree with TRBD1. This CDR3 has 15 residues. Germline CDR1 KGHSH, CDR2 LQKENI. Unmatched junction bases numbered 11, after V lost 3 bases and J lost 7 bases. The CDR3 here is CASSPSQGFVSGYTF. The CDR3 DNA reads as TGTGCCAGCTCACCCTCACAGGGGTTTGTGAGTGGCTACACCTTC.

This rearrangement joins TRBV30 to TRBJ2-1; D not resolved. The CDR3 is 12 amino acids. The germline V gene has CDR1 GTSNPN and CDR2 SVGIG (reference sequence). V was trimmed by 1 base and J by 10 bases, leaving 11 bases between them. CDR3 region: CAWSATTMEQFF. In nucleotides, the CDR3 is TGTGCCTGGAGTGCGACCACTATGGAGCAGTTCTTC.

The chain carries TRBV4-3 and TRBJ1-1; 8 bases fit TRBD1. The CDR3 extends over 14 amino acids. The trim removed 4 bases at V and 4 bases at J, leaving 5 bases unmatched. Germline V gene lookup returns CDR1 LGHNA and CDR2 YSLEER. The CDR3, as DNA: TGCGCCAGCAGCCCGGACAGGGCAATCACTGAAGCTTTCTTT. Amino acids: CASSPDRAITEAFF.

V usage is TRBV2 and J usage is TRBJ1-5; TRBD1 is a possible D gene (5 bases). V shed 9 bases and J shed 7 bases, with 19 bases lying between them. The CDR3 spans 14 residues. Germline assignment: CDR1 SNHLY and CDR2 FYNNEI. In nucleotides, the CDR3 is TGTGCCAGGTCTGGGGGGGACCTTAACCAGCCCCAGCATTTT. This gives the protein CARSGGDLNQPQHF.

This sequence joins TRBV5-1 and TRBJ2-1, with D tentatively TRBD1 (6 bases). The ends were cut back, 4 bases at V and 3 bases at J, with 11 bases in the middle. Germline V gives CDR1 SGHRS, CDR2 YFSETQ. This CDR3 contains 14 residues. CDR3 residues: CASSGQRNYNEQFF. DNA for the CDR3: TGCGCCAGCAGCGGACAGAGGAACTACAATGAGCAGTTCTTC.

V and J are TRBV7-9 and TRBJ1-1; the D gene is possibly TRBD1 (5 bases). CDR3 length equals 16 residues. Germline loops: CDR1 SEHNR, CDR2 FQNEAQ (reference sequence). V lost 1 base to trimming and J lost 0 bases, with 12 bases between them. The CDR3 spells CASSLVLGALNTEAFF. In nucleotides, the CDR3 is TGTGCCAGCAGCTTAGTCCTAGGGGCCCTGAACACTGAAGCTTTCTTT.